A single sample gave rise to the 25 T cell receptor beta chains below, sequenced in a study of beta chain features in type 1 diabetes. The antigens these receptors bind are not known. Study outcomes and limitations: Significant though moderate, a shortening of TCRB CDR3s appeared in all four CD4+ subsets of Type 1 diabetes patients.

The whole isolated RNA underwent reverse transcription, so sequencing captured expressed TCRB transcripts. Using immunoSEQ multiplex PCR, the repertoire was profiled, and TCRdb retains in-frame clones only, with some absent. The sample comprises some 15,000 clones, more than 60% of which are singletons, and 2% to 3% rests with the top ten. Material for sequencing was Tregs from blood. These receptors were taken from a man aged 25 to 40 with type 1 diabetes.

The chain recombines TRBV16 with TRBJ1-5; possibly TRBD1 for D (6 bases). Trimming cost V 0 bases and J 7 bases, with 16 bases left between them. Germline V lookup: CDR1 KGHSY, CDR2 FQNENV. The CDR3 length is 16 residues. The CDR3 loop reads CASSQSEAPRGQPQHF. In DNA form, the CDR3 reads TGTGCCAGCAGCCAATCGGAGGCCCCAAGGGGGCAGCCCCAGCATTTT.

J is TRBJ2-1 and V is TRBV4-1, with TRBD2 matching 8 bases. Looked up from germline, CDR1 is MGHRA and CDR2 is YSYEKL. CDR3 length: 15 amino acids. V lost 4 bases to trimming and J lost 5 bases; unmatched junction nucleotides: 7. CDR3 sequence: CASSPGRLANNEQFF. CDR3 nucleotide sequence: TGCGCCAGCAGCCCGGGGAGACTAGCGAACAATGAGCAGTTCTTC.

V is TRBV19 and J is TRBJ2-5; 8 positions agree with TRBD1. The J call may not be correct, given that the DNA end is closer to TRBJ2-7. CDR1 and CDR2 (germline): LNHDA, SQIVND (reference sequence). This CDR3 is 13 amino acids long. The CDR3 DNA sequence: TGTGCCAGCACACGCGGACAGGGATACGAGCAGTACTTC. Translated: CASTRGQGYEQYF.

The V and J genes are TRBV6-6 and TRBJ2-1; 8 bases map to TRBD1. CDR3 length: 14 amino acids. V lost 6 bases and J lost 7; bases outside the gene matches: 8. Germline V gives CDR1 MNHNY, CDR2 SVGAGI (reference sequence). The CDR3 here is CASSPDRGTNEQFF. In DNA form, the CDR3 reads TGTGCCAGCAGCCCCGACAGGGGAACAAATGAGCAGTTCTTC.

This clone was picked up a small number of times. The chain recombines TRBV10-2 with TRBJ1-1; 11 nucleotides agree with TRBD1. J was trimmed by 6 bases and V by 5 bases; bases with no gene match: 8. The V gene's germline CDR1 is WSHSY and CDR2 SAAADI. This CDR3 has 15 amino acids. This CDR3 reads CASSPKDRGPAEAFF. The CDR3 DNA reads as TGCGCCAGCAGTCCCAAGGACAGGGGGCCCGCTGAAGCTTTCTTT.

This rearrangement joins TRBV27 to TRBJ1-2, with D possibly being TRBD1 (5 bases). V shed 1 base and J shed 3 bases, with 27 bases lying between them. CDR3 length: 20 residues. Germline CDR1 reads MNHEY; CDR2 reads SMNVEV (reference sequence). Written as DNA, the CDR3 is TGTGCCAGCAGTTTATTTGATCGGCAGGGAAGGTGGTTAGTTGACTATGGCTACACCTTC. The encoded protein is CASSLFDRQGRWLVDYGYTF.

The gene calls are TRBV29-1 and TRBJ1-1; TRBD1 is a possible D gene (5 bases). CDR1 and CDR2 (germline): SQVTM, ANQGSEA. This CDR3 is 17 amino acids long. The V gene lost 0 bases and the J gene lost 0 bases, with 17 bases spanning the gap. The CDR3 loop reads CSVEDRKGQRMNTEAFF. The CDR3 DNA follows: TGCAGCGTTGAAGATCGAAAGGGGCAAAGAATGAACACTGAAGCTTTCTTT.

This chain joins TRBV27 and TRBJ2-3; weak D call: TRBD2 (5 bases). The CDR3 is made up of 15 amino acids. Looked up from germline, CDR1 is MNHEY and CDR2 is SMNVEV (reference sequence). The ends were cut back, 5 bases at V and 4 bases at J, with 16 bases in the middle. The CDR3 bases are TGTGCCAGCAGTCCTATCGGGCCGGGGTCAGATACGCAGTATTTT. This codes for CASSPIGPGSDTQYF.

This rearrangement joins TRBV20-1 to TRBJ1-2; unclear D gene. V lost 1 base and J lost 2, with 2 bases in between. CDR1 is DFQATT and CDR2 is SNEGSKA in the germline V gene (reference sequence). CDR3 length: 11 residues. In DNA, the CDR3 is TGCAGTGCTAGAGCGAACTATGGCTACACCTTC. Protein sequence: CSARANYGYTF.

The V gene is TRBV29-1, the J gene TRBJ2-1; 12 nucleotides agree with TRBD2. The CDR3 has 15 amino acids. Germline loops: CDR1 SQVTM, CDR2 ANQGSEA. The V and J ends lost 1 base and 11 bases, in that order; junction bases with no gene match: 9. CDR3: CSVEGPSLAGGQQFF. The CDR3 DNA sequence: TGCAGCGTTGAAGGTCCGAGCCTAGCGGGGGGGCAGCAGTTCTTC.

The CDR3 sequence: CASSLLGQTYNEQFF. DNA for the CDR3: TGTGCCAGCAGCTTGTTGGGACAGACCTACAATGAGCAGTTCTTC. The gene calls are TRBV5-5 and TRBJ2-1, with TRBD1 matching 7 bases. Losses at the gene ends were 1 base for V and 2 bases for J; bases not matched to a gene: 3. The CDR3 loop spans 15 amino acids. CDR1 and CDR2 from the germline V gene are SGHKS and YYEKEE (reference sequence). Variable domain in full (rest from reference TRBV5-5 and TRBJ2-1): DAGVTQSPTHLIKTRGQQVTLRCSPISGHKSVSWYQQVLGQGPQFIFQYYEKEERGRGNFPDRFSARQFPNYSSELNVNALLLGDSALYLCASSLLGQTYNEQFFGPGTRLTVL.

V is TRBV2 and J is TRBJ1-3; perhaps TRBD1 as D (5 bases). Trimming pared 3 bases from V and 3 bases from J, leaving 9 bases between. The CDR3 is 14 residues long. Per the germline V gene, CDR1 is SNHLY and CDR2 is FYNNEI. The CDR3 sequence: CASSDRVLGNTIYF. CDR3 DNA sequence: TGTGCCAGCAGTGACAGGGTTCTTGGAAACACCATATATTTT.

The chain couples TRBV4-1 to TRBJ1-1; D call uncertain. In germline, CDR1 is MGHRA, CDR2 YSYEKL. V was shortened by 1 base and J by 6 bases, with 15 bases between the two germline ends. This CDR3 contains 15 residues. DNA for the CDR3: TGCGCCAGCAGCCAAGTGAGGGTTGGAGCCGCTGAAGCTTTCTTT. As protein: CASSQVRVGAAEAFF.

In this sample, this clone turned up a few times. The V call is TRBV5-1, the J call TRBJ2-3, with 7 positions matching TRBD1. This CDR3 has 14 residues. The V segment lost 3 bases and the J segment 1 base; nucleotides outside the gene matches: 2. Germline V gives CDR1 SGHRS, CDR2 YFSETQ. CDR3 nucleotide sequence: TGCGCCAGCAGCTCTCAGGGGGGCACAGATACGCAGTATTTT. Protein: CASSSQGGTDTQYF.

This clone was seen a handful of times. This chain links TRBV29-1 with TRBJ2-1; 7 positions agree with TRBD2. The ends lost 4 bases at V and 7 bases at J; junction bases unmatched: 4. Germline CDR1 reads SQVTM; CDR2 reads ANQGSEA. The CDR3 covers 12 residues. CDR3 bases: TGCAGCGTTGGGGGGGGTACAAATGAGCAGTTCTTC. Translating gives CSVGGGTNEQFF.

This sequence joins TRBV5-8 and TRBJ1-1, with 7 bases lining up with TRBD1. The CDR3 sequence is 14 residues long. Germline V gene lookup returns CDR1 SGHTS and CDR2 YDEGEE. V trimming: 5 bases; J trimming: 2 bases; junction bases outside the gene matches: 6. CDR3 in amino acids: CASRYRDRNTEAFF. CDR3 coding DNA: TGTGCCAGCAGGTACCGGGACAGAAACACTGAAGCTTTCTTT.

The chain couples TRBV5-1 to TRBJ2-2; 10 bases match TRBD2. The CDR3 consists of 17 residues. V shed 4 bases and J 4 bases; nucleotides not matched to a gene: 10. The germline gives CDR1 SGHRS, CDR2 YFSETQ. The CDR3: CASSPIVVAGGTGELFF. As DNA, the CDR3 is TGCGCCAGCAGCCCAATCGTGGTAGCGGGGGGCACCGGGGAGCTGTTTTTT. Together with reference TRBV5-1 and TRBJ2-2, the CDR3 gives the full variable domain: KAGVTQTPRYLIKTRGQQVTLSCSPISGHRSVSWYQQTPGQGLQFLFEYFSETQRNKGNFPGRFSGRQFSNSRSEMNVSTLELGDSALYLCASSPIVVAGGTGELFFGEGSRLTVL.

The sample holds a few counts of this clone. This rearrangement joins TRBV5-1 to TRBJ2-2, with D possibly being TRBD2 (6 bases). The CDR3 is 14 amino acids. V was clipped by 5 bases and J by 0 bases, with 8 bases between them. Germline loops: CDR1 SGHRS, CDR2 YFSETQ. The CDR3 coding sequence is TGCGCCAGCAGGACTAGGACGAACACCGGGGAGCTGTTTTTT. This encodes CASRTRTNTGELFF.

The chain recombines TRBV6-6 with TRBJ2-3; 10 nucleotides match TRBD1. J lost 1 base, V lost 5 bases, and 3 bases had no gene match. The CDR3 spans 15 residues. Germline V gives CDR1 MNHNY, CDR2 SVGAGI (reference sequence). The CDR3 sequence is CASSPGQGRTDTQYF. The CDR3 DNA follows: TGTGCCAGCAGTCCGGGACAGGGGCGCACAGATACGCAGTATTTT.

This chain joins TRBV29-1 and TRBJ1-1; the match to TRBD1 covers 11 bases. CDR1 SQVTM and CDR2 ANQGSEA come from the germline V gene. V lost 3 bases, J lost 4 bases, and 4 bases stayed unmatched. The CDR3 has 14 amino acids. CDR3 amino acids: CSVDKDRGLTEAFF. The CDR3 nucleotides are TGCAGCGTTGATAAGGACAGGGGGCTCACTGAAGCTTTCTTT. The full variable domain, with the rest looked up from reference TRBV29-1 and TRBJ1-1, is SAVISQKPSRDICQRGTSLTIQCQVDSQVTMMFWYRQQPGQSLTLIATANQGSEATYESGFVIDKFPISRPNLTFSTLTVSNMSPEDSSIYLCSVDKDRGLTEAFFGQGTRLTVV.

The chain employs TRBV25-1 and TRBJ1-3, with 7 bases identical to TRBD1. This CDR3 is built from 14 residues. Trimming removed 5 bases from V and 4 bases from J; junction bases left unmatched: 5. The germline gives CDR1 MGHDK, CDR2 SYGVNS. The CDR3 sequence is CASSWTGEGNTIYF. The CDR3 DNA follows: TGTGCCAGCAGTTGGACAGGTGAAGGAAACACCATATATTTT.

This chain joins TRBV6-6 and TRBJ2-5; 8 bases match TRBD2. Trimming took 7 bases from V and 2 from J; bases not matched to a gene: 6. The CDR3 covers 14 residues. The germline gives CDR1 MNHNY, CDR2 SVGAGI (reference sequence). CDR3 sequence: CASTLAGLQETQYF. CDR3 sequence (DNA): TGTGCCAGCACCTTAGCGGGACTACAAGAGACCCAGTACTTC.

The rearrangement joins TRBV25-1 to TRBJ1-4; D unresolved. The germline V gene encodes CDR1 MGHDK and CDR2 SYGVNS. Trimming removed 0 bases at V and 6 bases at J, with 11 bases between. The CDR3 has 15 residues. The CDR3 DNA is TGTGCCAGCAGTGAATACGGAGGAGCCGATGAAAAACTGTTTTTT. Translation: CASSEYGGADEKLFF.

This chain uses TRBV7-9 with TRBJ1-1, with a tentative D call TRBD1 (6 bases). CDR3 length: 14 residues. Germline V gene lookup returns CDR1 SEHNR and CDR2 FQNEAQ (reference sequence). Trimming cost V 4 bases and J 4 bases, with 13 bases left between them. The CDR3 spells CASSSQGPGTEAFF. The DNA of the CDR3 is TGTGCCAGCAGCTCACAGGGTCCTGGCACTGAAGCTTTCTTT.

The chain uses TRBV29-1 and TRBJ2-1; TRBD2 agrees at 13 bases. The CDR3 is 13 amino acids. Germline loops: CDR1 SQVTM, CDR2 ANQGSEA. With V trimmed by 5 bases and J by 9 bases, 4 bases remained unmatched. CDR3 coding DNA: TGCAGCGTTACTAGCGGGGGGGCCGTTGAGCAGTTCTTC. It encodes CSVTSGGAVEQFF.